A selection of T cell receptor beta chains follows, all from one sample in a study of T cell responses to AZD1222 COVID-19 vaccine. Measured with immunoSEQ multiplex PCR; TCRdb has only the in-frame clones, and not every one. The sample includes 80,000 to 100,000 clones, 65% to 90% seen only once; the top ten take about 6%. The material sequenced was peripheral blood, taken on day 0 of AZD1222 vaccination. The receptors shown here come from an adult in good health. The CDR3 runs from the conserved cysteine through the conserved F or W. Fields, in order: V gene, D gene, clone size, CDR3 length, J gene, CDR3 protein, CDR3 DNA. The D gene is left open where the match is weak. Expanded clones get a size class; other rows say once, few or many, or leave the size out.

>TRBV2|NA|NA|13|TRBJ1-2
CASSDGGIGGYTF
TGTGCCAGCAGTGACGGGGGCATCGGTGGCTACACCTTC
>TRBV7-9|TRBD1|once|16|TRBJ2-5
CASSETGTGVQETQYF
TGTGCCAGCAGCGAAACCGGGACAGGGGTACAAGAGACCCAGTACTTC
>TRBV4-2|NA|NA|13|TRBJ1-1
CASSQESLTEAFF
TGTGCCAGCAGCCAAGAAAGTCTTACTGAAGCTTTCTTT
>TRBV11-2|TRBD2|NA|13|TRBJ2-7
CASSFPGGYEQYF
TGTGCCAGCAGCTTCCCCGGGGGGTACGAGCAGTACTTC
>TRBV10-3|NA|NA|18|TRBJ1-3
CAISESSRTGPSGNTIYF
TGTGCCATCAGTGAGTCGTCCCGAACAGGGCCCTCTGGAAACACCATATATTTT
>TRBV25-1|NA|NA|15|TRBJ1-1
CASSELIRPDTEAFF
TGTGCCAGCAGTGAATTAATACGACCTGACACTGAAGCTTTCTTT
>TRBV6-5|NA|NA|15|TRBJ1-1
CASSFTDGGNTEAFF
TGTGCCAGCAGTTTCACCGACGGAGGAAACACTGAAGCTTTCTTT
>TRBV7-8|TRBD2|NA|15|TRBJ2-7
CASSLRREVSYEQYF
TGTGCCAGCAGCTTAAGGCGGGAGGTCTCCTACGAGCAGTACTTC
>TRBV27|NA|NA|13|TRBJ1-5
CASSLGRFQPQHF
TGTGCCAGCAGTTTAGGGAGGTTCCAGCCCCAGCATTTT
>TRBV30|TRBD2|medium-sized|13|TRBJ2-7
CAWSRGGVPEQYF
TGTGCCTGGAGTAGGGGAGGGGTACCCGAGCAGTACTTC
>TRBV2|NA|few|15|TRBJ1-6
CASSEGQGVWSPLHF
TGTGCCAGCAGTGAGGGGCAAGGGGTCTGGTCACCCCTCCACTTT
>TRBV5-1|TRBD1|once|14|TRBJ2-7
CASQTGTAAYEQYF
TGCGCCAGCCAAACCGGGACAGCCGCCTACGAGCAGTACTTC
>TRBV6-5|TRBD2|NA|13|TRBJ2-7
CASRGDGSYEQYF
TGTGCCAGCCGGGGGGACGGATCCTACGAGCAGTACTTC
>TRBV7-9|TRBD1|NA|17|TRBJ1-4
CASSLWTGGRSLEKLFF
TGTGCCAGCAGCTTATGGACAGGGGGCCGGTCCCTTGAAAAACTGTTTTTT
>TRBV24-1|NA|NA|11|TRBJ2-3
CATTDGDTQYF
TGTGCCACCACTGACGGAGATACGCAGTATTTT
>TRBV5-4|TRBD1|NA|17|TRBJ2-2
CASSLEPSRQGTGELFF
TGTGCCAGCAGCTTGGAGCCCTCACGACAGGGAACCGGGGAGCTGTTTTTT
>TRBV30|NA|few|14|TRBJ1-6
CASSRGQENSPLHF
TGTGCCTCCTCCCGGGGGCAAGAGAATTCACCCCTCCACTTT
>TRBV7-2|NA|once|15|TRBJ1-2
CASSLEVAGDLRYTF
TGTGCCAGCAGCTTAGAGGTGGCAGGAGATTTACGCTACACCTTC
>TRBV19|NA|NA|15|TRBJ2-5
CASTLTASPVETQYF
TGTGCCAGTACCCTTACAGCGTCGCCCGTGGAGACCCAGTACTTC
>TRBV7-9|TRBD1|NA|15|TRBJ1-2
CASSFGTASGDGYTF
TGTGCCAGCAGCTTCGGGACAGCCAGCGGTGATGGCTACACCTTC
>TRBV6-6|NA|NA|15|TRBJ1-3
CASSYNAPGENTIYF
TGTGCCAGCAGTTACAACGCCCCAGGGGAGAACACCATATATTTT
>TRBV27|TRBD1|NA|16|TRBJ2-3
CASSLLLTGVTDTQYF
TGTGCCAGCAGTTTACTTTTGACAGGGGTGACAGATACGCAGTATTTT
>TRBV6-1|TRBD1|NA|20|TRBJ2-5
CASSEARGAPGQGLVETQYF
TGTGCCAGCAGTGAAGCGAGAGGTGCACCGGGACAGGGGCTGGTAGAGACCCAGTACTTC
>TRBV18|NA|once|13|TRBJ2-5
CASSPPAGETQYF
TGTGCCAGCTCACCGCCTGCAGGGGAGACCCAGTACTTC
>TRBV30|TRBD1|NA|14|TRBJ1-2
CAWSEGQGYFGYTF
TGTGCCTGGAGTGAGGGACAGGGATACTTCGGCTACACCTTC
>TRBV10-1|NA|NA|16|TRBJ2-7
CASSDSGRDTGYEQYF
TGCGCCAGCAGTGATTCAGGGAGGGACACAGGCTACGAGCAGTACTTC
>TRBV15|NA|NA|17|TRBJ1-6
CATSRDRRTTYNSPLHF
TGTGCCACCAGCAGAGATCGGCGGACAACCTATAATTCACCCCTCCACTTT
>TRBV3-1/TRBV3-2|TRBD1|NA|14|TRBJ1-2
CASSQDTGTGGYTF
TGTGCCAGCAGCCAAGACACCGGGACAGGAGGCTACACCTTC
>TRBV27|NA|NA|16|TRBJ2-4
CASSMTANLAKNIQYF
TGTGCCAGCAGTATGACAGCGAATTTAGCCAAAAACATTCAGTACTTC
>TRBV4-1|NA|few|16|TRBJ2-7
CASSQSWVRGPNEQYF
TGCGCCAGCAGCCAATCGTGGGTGCGGGGGCCGAACGAGCAGTACTTC
>TRBV20-1|NA|NA|13|TRBJ2-1
CSASMSPDNEQFF
TGCAGTGCTAGTATGTCCCCGGACAATGAGCAGTTCTTC
>TRBV6-5|NA|NA|14|TRBJ2-3
CATQVGSPADTQYF
TGTGCCACCCAGGTGGGGTCACCGGCAGATACGCAGTATTTT
>TRBV19|NA|NA|12|TRBJ1-3
CASSVSGNTIYF
TGTGCCAGCTCCGTCTCTGGAAACACCATATATTTT
>TRBV30|NA|large|15|TRBJ2-7
CAWSVPTLISYEQYF
TGTGCCTGGAGTGTACCCACTCTCATCTCCTACGAGCAGTACTTC
>TRBV5-4|TRBD2|few|16|TRBJ2-1
CASSPPGGRLYNEQFF
TGTGCCAGCAGCCCCCCAGGCGGGAGGCTATACAATGAGCAGTTCTTC
>TRBV13|TRBD2|NA|16|TRBJ2-7
CASSLIWEGRTYEQYF
TGTGCCAGCAGCTTAATATGGGAGGGCCGGACCTACGAGCAGTACTTC
>TRBV24-1|NA|NA|13|TRBJ1-2
CATSDPSTGGYTF
TGTGCCACCAGTGATCCCAGCACTGGGGGCTACACCTTC
>TRBV5-4|NA|NA|15|TRBJ2-1
CASSLKGGLYNEQFF
TGTGCCAGCAGCTTGAAGGGGGGTTTGTACAATGAGCAGTTCTTC
>TRBV10-1|NA|NA|12|TRBJ2-7
CATGPGTYEQYF
TGCGCCACCGGGCCAGGTACCTACGAGCAGTACTTC
>TRBV5-6|NA|NA|13|TRBJ2-5
CASSLQGTETQYF
TGTGCCAGCAGCCTCCAGGGGACGGAGACCCAGTACTTC
>TRBV2|NA|NA|15|TRBJ1-6
CASSESGVNNSPLHF
TGTGCCAGCAGTGAATCTGGGGTGAATAATTCACCCCTCCACTTT
>TRBV6-2/TRBV6-3|TRBD1|few|17|TRBJ2-3
CASSYFGQGVLSDTQYF
TGTGCCAGCAGTTACTTCGGTCAGGGGGTACTCTCAGATACGCAGTATTTT
>TRBV19|NA|NA|15|TRBJ1-1
CASSRKPTSGPEAFF
TGTGCCAGTAGTAGAAAACCCACTAGCGGGCCGGAAGCTTTCTTT
>TRBV4-1|NA|NA|13|TRBJ2-2
CASSQVNLGELFF
TGCGCCAGCAGCCAAGTTAATTTAGGGGAGCTGTTTTTT
>TRBV7-2|TRBD2|NA|15|TRBJ2-1
CASSFTGTSDNEQFF
TGTGCCAGCAGCTTCACCGGGACTAGCGACAATGAGCAGTTCTTC
>TRBV11-2|NA|NA|14|TRBJ1-2
CASSLAAGIYGYTF
TGTGCCAGCAGCTTAGCGGCAGGGATCTATGGCTACACCTTC
>TRBV9|NA|NA|14|TRBJ1-3
CASSVDSSGNTIYF
TGTGCCAGCAGCGTGGACAGCTCTGGAAACACCATATATTTT
>TRBV6-5|TRBD1|once|14|TRBJ2-5
CASSRGTGRETQYF
TGTGCCAGCAGCCGAGGGACAGGGAGAGAGACCCAGTACTTC
>TRBV28|NA|NA|14|TRBJ1-4
CASSSTATNEKLFF
TGTGCCAGCAGTTCGACTGCAACTAATGAAAAACTGTTTTTT
>TRBV5-1|TRBD2|NA|17|TRBJ2-1
CASSLVWRGASDNEQFF
TGCGCCAGCAGCTTGGTCTGGCGGGGGGCATCGGACAATGAGCAGTTCTTC
>TRBV30|TRBD1|few|15|TRBJ2-7
CAWTRGDSAPYEQYF
TGTGCCTGGACGCGAGGGGACAGCGCACCCTACGAGCAGTACTTC
>TRBV3-1/TRBV3-2|NA|NA|15|TRBJ1-6
CASTAIAGPSAPLHF
TGTGCCAGCACCGCAATTGCGGGCCCATCGGCACCCCTCCACTTT
>TRBV5-4|NA|NA|18|TRBJ2-5
CASSLEAGMRPYQETQYF
TGTGCCAGCAGCTTGGAGGCGGGGATGAGGCCGTACCAAGAGACCCAGTACTTC
>TRBV27|TRBD2|NA|17|TRBJ2-5
CASSGGLAGTWQETQYF
TGTGCCAGCAGTGGGGGACTAGCGGGAACATGGCAAGAGACCCAGTACTTC
>TRBV27|NA|NA|14|TRBJ2-7
CASSPSSNLYEQYF
TGTGCCAGCAGTCCCTCCTCCAATCTTTACGAGCAGTACTTC
>TRBV5-1|TRBD1|NA|15|TRBJ1-2
CASSRDRGESYGYTF
TGCGCCAGCAGCAGAGACAGGGGGGAGTCGTATGGCTACACCTTC
>TRBV7-8|NA|once|12|TRBJ1-3
CASSLAGNTIYF
TGTGCCAGCAGCTTAGCCGGAAACACCATATATTTT
>TRBV20-1|TRBD1|NA|11|TRBJ2-5
CSVGQEETQYF
TGCAGTGTGGGACAGGAGGAGACCCAGTACTTC